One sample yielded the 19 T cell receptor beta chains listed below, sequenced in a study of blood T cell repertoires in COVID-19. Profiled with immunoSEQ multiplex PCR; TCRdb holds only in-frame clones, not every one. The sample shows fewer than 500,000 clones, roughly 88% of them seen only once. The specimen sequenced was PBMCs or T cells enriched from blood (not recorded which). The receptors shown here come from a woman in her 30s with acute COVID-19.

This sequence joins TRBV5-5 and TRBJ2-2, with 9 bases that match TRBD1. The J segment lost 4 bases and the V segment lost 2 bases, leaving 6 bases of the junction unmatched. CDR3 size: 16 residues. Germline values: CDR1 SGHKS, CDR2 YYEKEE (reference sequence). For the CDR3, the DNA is TGTGCCAGCAGCTTCACAGGGGGCGAGAGCACCGGGGAGCTGTTTTTT. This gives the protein CASSFTGGESTGELFF.

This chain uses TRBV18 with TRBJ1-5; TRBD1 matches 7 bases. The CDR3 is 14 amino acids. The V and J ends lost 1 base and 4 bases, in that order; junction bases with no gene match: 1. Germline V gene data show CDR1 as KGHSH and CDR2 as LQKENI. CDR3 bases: TGTGCCAGCTCACCACAGACAGGGAATCAGCCCCAGCATTTT. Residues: CASSPQTGNQPQHF.

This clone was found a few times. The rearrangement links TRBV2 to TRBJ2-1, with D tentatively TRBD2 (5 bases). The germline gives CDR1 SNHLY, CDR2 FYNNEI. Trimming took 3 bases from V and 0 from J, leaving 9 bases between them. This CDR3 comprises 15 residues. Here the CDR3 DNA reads TGTGCCAGCAGTGAGGAGGTGGTCTCCTACAATGAGCAGTTCTTC. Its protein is CASSEEVVSYNEQFF.

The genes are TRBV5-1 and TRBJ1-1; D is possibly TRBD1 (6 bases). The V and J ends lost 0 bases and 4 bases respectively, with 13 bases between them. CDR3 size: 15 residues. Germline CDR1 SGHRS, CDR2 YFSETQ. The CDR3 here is CASSLVQGQGTEAFF. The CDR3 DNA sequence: TGCGCCAGCAGCTTGGTGCAGGGGCAGGGCACTGAAGCTTTCTTT.

The CDR3 sequence is CASSGGTGGYSPLHF. DNA for the CDR3: TGTGCCAGCAGCGGAGGGACAGGGGGTTATTCACCCCTCCACTTT. The J gene is TRBJ1-6, the V gene TRBV9; 11 positions agree with TRBD1. The CDR3 runs to 15 residues. Germline V gene data show CDR1 as SGDLS and CDR2 as YYNGEE. V trimming: 3 bases; J trimming: 8 bases; junction bases outside the gene matches: 4.

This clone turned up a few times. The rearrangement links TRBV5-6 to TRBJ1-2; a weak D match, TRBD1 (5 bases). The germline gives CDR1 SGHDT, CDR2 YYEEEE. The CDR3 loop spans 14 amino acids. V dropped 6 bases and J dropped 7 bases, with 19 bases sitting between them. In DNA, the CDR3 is TGTGCCAGCACCTCCCCGGACGGGAGGGGTGGCTACACCTTC. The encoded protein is CASTSPDGRGGYTF. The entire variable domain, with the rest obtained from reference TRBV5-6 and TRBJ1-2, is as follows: DAGVTQSPTHLIKTRGQQVTLRCSPKSGHDTVSWYQQALGQGPQFIFQYYEEEERQRGNFPDRFSGHQFPNYSSELNVNALLLGDSALYLCASTSPDGRGGYTFGSGTRLTVV.

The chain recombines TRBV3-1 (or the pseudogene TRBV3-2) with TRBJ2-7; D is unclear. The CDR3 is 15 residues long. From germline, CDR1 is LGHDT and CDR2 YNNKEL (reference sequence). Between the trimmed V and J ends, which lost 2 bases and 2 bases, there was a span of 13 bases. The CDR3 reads CASSQNPLTTYEQYF. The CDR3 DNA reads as TGTGCCAGCAGCCAAAACCCCCTCACAACCTACGAGCAGTACTTC.

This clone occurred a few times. For the CDR3, the DNA is TGTGCCAGCAGTGCGTTAGGGACAGGGAAGGACGAGCAGTACTTC. Translated: CASSALGTGKDEQYF. This chain uses TRBV14 with TRBJ2-7; 9 positions agree with TRBD1. The junction had 11 bases not matched to a gene; V was cut back by 6 bases and J by 5 bases. Germline-derived CDR1 and CDR2 are SGHDN and FVKESK. The CDR3 runs to 15 residues.

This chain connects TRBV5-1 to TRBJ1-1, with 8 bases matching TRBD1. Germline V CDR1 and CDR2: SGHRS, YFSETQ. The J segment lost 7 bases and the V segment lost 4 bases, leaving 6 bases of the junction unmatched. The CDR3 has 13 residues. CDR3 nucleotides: TGCGCCAGCAGCCATCCAGGGGGCATTGAAGCTTTCTTT. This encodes CASSHPGGIEAFF. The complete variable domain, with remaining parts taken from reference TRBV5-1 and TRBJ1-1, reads KAGVTQTPRYLIKTRGQQVTLSCSPISGHRSVSWYQQTPGQGLQFLFEYFSETQRNKGNFPGRFSGRQFSNSRSEMNVSTLELGDSALYLCASSHPGGIEAFFGQGTRLTVV.

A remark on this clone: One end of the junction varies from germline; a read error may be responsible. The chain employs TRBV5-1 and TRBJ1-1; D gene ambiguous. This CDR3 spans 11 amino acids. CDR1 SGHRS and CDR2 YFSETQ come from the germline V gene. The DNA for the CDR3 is TGCACCAGCAGTCACGGTCCCGAAGCTTTCTTT. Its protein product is CTSSHGPEAFF.

The CDR3 bases are TGCGCCAGCAGCTTGGCCGAGGGGTGGCGGGGTGACCTTGAGCAGTTCTTC. Protein: CASSLAEGWRGDLEQFF. The chain is built from TRBV5-1 and TRBJ2-1, with D possibly being TRBD2 (6 bases). This CDR3 is 17 amino acids long. V lost 0 bases and J lost 9, with 22 bases in between. The V gene's germline CDR1 is SGHRS and CDR2 YFSETQ. The variable domain in full, completed from reference TRBV5-1 and TRBJ2-1, reads KAGVTQTPRYLIKTRGQQVTLSCSPISGHRSVSWYQQTPGQGLQFLFEYFSETQRNKGNFPGRFSGRQFSNSRSEMNVSTLELGDSALYLCASSLAEGWRGDLEQFFGPGTRLTVL.

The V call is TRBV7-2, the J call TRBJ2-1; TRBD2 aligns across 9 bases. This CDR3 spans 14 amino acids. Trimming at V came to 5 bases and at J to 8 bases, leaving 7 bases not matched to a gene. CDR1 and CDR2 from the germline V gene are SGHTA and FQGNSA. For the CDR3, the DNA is TGTGCCAGCAGCCTTAGCGGGGGTATCTATGAGCAGTTCTTC. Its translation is CASSLSGGIYEQFF. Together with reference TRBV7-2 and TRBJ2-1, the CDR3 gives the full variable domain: GAGVSQSPSNKVTEKGKDVELRCDPISGHTALYWYRQSLGQGLEFLIYFQGNSAPDKSGLPSDRFSAERTGGSVSTLTIQRTQQEDSAVYLCASSLSGGIYEQFFGPGTRLTVL.

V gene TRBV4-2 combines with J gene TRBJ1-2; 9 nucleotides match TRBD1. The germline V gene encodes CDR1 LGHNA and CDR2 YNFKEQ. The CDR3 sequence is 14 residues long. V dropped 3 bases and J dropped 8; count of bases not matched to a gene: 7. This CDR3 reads CASSQGQGPWGYTF. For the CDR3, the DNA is TGTGCCAGCAGCCAGGGACAGGGCCCCTGGGGCTACACCTTC.

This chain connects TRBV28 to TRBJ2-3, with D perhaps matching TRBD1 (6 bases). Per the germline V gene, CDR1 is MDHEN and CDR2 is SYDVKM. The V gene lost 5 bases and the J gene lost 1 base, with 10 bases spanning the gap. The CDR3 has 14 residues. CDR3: CASSLPGGTDTQYF. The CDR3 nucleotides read TGTGCCAGCAGTCTACCAGGGGGCACAGATACGCAGTATTTT.

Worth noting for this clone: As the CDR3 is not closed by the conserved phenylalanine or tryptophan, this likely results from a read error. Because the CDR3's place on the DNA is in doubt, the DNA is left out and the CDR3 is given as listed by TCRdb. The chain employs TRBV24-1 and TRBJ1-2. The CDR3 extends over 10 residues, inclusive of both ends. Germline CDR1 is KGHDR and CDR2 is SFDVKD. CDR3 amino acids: CATSLGQRDC.

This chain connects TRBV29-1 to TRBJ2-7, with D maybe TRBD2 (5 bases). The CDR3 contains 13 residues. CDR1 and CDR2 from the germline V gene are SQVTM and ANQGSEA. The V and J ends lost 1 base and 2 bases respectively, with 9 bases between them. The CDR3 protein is CSVEGGATYEQYF. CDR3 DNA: TGCAGCGTTGAAGGGGGAGCGACCTACGAGCAGTACTTC.

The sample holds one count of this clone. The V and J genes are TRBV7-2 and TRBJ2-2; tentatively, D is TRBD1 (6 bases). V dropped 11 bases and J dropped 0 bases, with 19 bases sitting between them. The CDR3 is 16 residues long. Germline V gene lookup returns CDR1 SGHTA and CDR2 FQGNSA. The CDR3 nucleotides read TGTGCCTCCAAAGGCAGGACAGACGCGAACACCGGGGAGCTGTTTTTT. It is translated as CASKGRTDANTGELFF. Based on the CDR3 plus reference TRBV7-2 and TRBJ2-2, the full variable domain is GAGVSQSPSNKVTEKGKDVELRCDPISGHTALYWYRQSLGQGLEFLIYFQGNSAPDKSGLPSDRFSAERTGGSVSTLTIQRTQQEDSAVYLCASKGRTDANTGELFFGEGSRLTVL.

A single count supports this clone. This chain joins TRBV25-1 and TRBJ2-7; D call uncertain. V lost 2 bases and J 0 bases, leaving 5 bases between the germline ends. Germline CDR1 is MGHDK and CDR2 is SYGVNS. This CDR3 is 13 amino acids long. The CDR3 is CASSEQNSYEQYF. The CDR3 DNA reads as TGTGCCAGCAGTGAACAGAACTCCTACGAGCAGTACTTC.

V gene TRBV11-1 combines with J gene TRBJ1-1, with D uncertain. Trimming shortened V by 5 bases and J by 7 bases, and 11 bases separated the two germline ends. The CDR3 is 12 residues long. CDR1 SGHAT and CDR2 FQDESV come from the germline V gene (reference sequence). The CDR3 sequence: CASSVDLDEAFF. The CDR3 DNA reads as TGTGCCAGCAGCGTAGACCTAGATGAAGCTTTCTTT.